The clone carrying this T cell receptor (beta chain) was counted many times. Amplification yielded TCR beta CDR3 regions, with RNA transcripts as the source. The HTBI set primed first-round TCR CDR3 RT-PCR. Using its own MiXCR run on the multiplex PCR reads, TCRdb lists one record per CDR3 protein. The repertoire holds 530,000 or so distinct CDR3 sequences, with about 43% as singletons. The source of the sample is a study of T cells in Graves' hyperthyroidism and ophthalmopathy. Sequenced sample: peripheral blood or thyroid tissue (not recorded which). The receptor's source is a woman in her late teens or twenties with Graves' hyperthyroidism.

The CDR3 protein is CASSQPTDLRDYGYTF. The DNA for the CDR3 is TGCGCCAGCAGCCAACCTACCGACCTTAGGGACTATGGCTACACCTTC. The V call is TRBV4-1, the J call TRBJ1-2; D uncertain. Germline CDR1 reads MGHRA; CDR2 reads YSYEKL. V gave up 2 bases and J gave up 3 bases, with 16 bases separating them. This CDR3 has 16 residues.